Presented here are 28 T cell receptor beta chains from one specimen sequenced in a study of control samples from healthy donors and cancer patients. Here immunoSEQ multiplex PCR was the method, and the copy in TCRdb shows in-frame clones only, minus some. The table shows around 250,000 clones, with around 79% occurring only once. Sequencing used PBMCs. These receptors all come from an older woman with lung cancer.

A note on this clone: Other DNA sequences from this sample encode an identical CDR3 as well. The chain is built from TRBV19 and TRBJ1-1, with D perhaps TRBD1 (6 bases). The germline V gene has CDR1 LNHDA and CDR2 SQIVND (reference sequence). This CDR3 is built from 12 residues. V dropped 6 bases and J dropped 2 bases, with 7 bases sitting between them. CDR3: CASRGGNTEAFF. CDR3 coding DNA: TGTGCCAGTAGAGGGGGTAACACTGAAGCTTTCTTT.

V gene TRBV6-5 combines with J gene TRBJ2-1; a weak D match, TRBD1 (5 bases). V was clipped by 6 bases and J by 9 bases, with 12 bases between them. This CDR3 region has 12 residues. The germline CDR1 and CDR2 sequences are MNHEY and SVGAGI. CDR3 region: CASRPGPGEQFF. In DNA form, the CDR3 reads TGTGCCAGCAGACCAGGGCCAGGTGAGCAGTTCTTC.

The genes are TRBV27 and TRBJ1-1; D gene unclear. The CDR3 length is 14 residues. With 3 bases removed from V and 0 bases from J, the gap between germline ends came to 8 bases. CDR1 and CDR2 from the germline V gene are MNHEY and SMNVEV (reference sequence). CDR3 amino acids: CASSLGNMNTEAFF. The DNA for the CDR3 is TGTGCCAGCAGTTTGGGAAACATGAACACTGAAGCTTTCTTT.

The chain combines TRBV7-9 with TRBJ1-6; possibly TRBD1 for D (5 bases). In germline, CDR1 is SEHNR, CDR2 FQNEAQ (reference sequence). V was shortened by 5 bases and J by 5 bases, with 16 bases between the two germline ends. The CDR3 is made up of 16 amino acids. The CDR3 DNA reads TGTGCCAGCAGCCTACCTCAGGGTTCCAATAATTCACCCCTCCACTTT. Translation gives CASSLPQGSNNSPLHF.

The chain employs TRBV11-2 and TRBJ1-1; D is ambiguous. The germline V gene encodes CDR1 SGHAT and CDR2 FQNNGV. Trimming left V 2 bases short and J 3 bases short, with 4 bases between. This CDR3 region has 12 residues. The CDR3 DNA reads TGTGCCAGCAGCTTAAGGGACACTGAAGCTTTCTTT. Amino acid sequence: CASSLRDTEAFF.

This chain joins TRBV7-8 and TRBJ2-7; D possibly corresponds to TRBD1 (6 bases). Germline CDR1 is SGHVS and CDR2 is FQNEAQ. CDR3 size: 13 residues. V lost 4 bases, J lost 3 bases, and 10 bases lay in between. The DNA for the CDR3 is TGTGCCAGCAGCTCTAGGGACAACTACGAGCAGTACTTC. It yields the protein CASSSRDNYEQYF.

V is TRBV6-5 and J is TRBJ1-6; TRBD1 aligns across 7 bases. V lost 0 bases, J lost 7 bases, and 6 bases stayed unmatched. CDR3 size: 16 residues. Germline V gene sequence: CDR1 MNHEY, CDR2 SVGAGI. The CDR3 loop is CASSYSVGTANSPLHF. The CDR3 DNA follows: TGTGCCAGCAGTTACTCGGTTGGGACAGCGAATTCACCCCTCCACTTT.

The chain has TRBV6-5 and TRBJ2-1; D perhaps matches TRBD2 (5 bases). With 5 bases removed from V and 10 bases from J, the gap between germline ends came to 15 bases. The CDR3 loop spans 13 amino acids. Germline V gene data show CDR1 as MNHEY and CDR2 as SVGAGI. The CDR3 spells CASSLTRRSEQFF. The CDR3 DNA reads TGTGCCAGCAGTCTTACTAGGAGGAGCGAGCAGTTCTTC.

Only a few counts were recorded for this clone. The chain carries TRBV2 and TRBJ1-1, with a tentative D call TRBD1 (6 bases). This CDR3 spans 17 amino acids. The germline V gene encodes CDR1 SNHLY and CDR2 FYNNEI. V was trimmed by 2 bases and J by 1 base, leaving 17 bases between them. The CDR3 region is CASSESVTGRGNTEAFF. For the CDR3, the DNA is TGTGCCAGCAGTGAATCGGTAACAGGGAGGGGGAACACTGAAGCTTTCTTT.

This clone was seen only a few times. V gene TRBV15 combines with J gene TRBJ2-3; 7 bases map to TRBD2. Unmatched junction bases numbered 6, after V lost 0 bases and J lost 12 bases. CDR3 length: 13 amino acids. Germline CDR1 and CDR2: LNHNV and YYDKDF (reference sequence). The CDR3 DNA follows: TGTGCCACCAGCAGAGATTGGGGCGGGAGACAGTATTTT. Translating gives CATSRDWGGRQYF.

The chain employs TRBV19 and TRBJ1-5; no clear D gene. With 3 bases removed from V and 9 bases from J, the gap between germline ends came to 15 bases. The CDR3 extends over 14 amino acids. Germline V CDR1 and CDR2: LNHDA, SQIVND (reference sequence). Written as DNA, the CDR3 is TGTGCCAGTAGTATCAGTTTTCAATCAGGGCCCCAGCATTTT. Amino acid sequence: CASSISFQSGPQHF.

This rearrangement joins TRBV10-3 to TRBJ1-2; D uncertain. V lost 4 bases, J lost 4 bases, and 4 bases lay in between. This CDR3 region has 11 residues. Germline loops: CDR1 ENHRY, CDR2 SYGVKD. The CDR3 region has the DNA TGTGCCATCAGTGCCCTCTATGGCTACACCTTC. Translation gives CAISALYGYTF.

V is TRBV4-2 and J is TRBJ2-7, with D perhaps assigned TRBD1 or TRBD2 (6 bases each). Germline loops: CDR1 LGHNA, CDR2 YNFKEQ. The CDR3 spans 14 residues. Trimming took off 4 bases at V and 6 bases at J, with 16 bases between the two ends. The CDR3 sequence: CASSRPEGGSEQYF. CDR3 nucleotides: TGTGCCAGCAGCCGCCCGGAAGGGGGGTCCGAGCAGTACTTC.

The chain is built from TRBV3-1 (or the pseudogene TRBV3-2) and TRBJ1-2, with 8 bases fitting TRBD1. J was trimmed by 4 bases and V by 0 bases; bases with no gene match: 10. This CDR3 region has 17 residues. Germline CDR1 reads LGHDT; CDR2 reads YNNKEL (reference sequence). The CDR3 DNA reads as TGTGCCAGCAGCCAAGAGAAAGGACAGGGCCTAGGCTATGGCTACACCTTC. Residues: CASSQEKGQGLGYGYTF.

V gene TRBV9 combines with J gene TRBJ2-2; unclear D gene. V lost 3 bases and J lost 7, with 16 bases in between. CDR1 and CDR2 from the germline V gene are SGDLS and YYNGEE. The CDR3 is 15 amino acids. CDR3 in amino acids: CASSGGRRTDGELFF. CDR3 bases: TGTGCCAGCAGCGGGGGTAGACGGACGGACGGGGAGCTGTTTTTT. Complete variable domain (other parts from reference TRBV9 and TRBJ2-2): DSGVTQTPKHLITATGQRVTLRCSPRSGDLSVYWYQQSLDQGLQFLIQYYNGEERAKGNILERFSAQQFPDLHSELNLSSLELGDSALYFCASSGGRRTDGELFFGEGSRLTVL.

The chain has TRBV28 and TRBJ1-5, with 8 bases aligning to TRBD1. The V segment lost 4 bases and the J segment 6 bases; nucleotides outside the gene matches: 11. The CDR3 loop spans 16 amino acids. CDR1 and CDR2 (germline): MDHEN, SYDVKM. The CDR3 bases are TGTGCCAGCAGTTCGGTATGGGACAGGTCGGGTCAGCCCCAGCATTTT. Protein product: CASSSVWDRSGQPQHF. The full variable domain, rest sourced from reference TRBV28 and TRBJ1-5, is DVKVTQSSRYLVKRTGEKVFLECVQDMDHENMFWYRQDPGLGLRLIYFSYDVKMKEKGDIPEGYSVSREKKERFSLILESASTNQTSMYLCASSSVWDRSGQPQHFGDGTRLSIL.

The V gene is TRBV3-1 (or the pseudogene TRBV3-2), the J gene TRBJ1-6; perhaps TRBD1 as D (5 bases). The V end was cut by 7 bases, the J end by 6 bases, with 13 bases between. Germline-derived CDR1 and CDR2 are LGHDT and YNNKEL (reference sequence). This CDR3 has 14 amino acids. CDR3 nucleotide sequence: TGTGCCAGCAATGCTCGGGACTCTAATTCACCCCTCCACTTT. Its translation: CASNARDSNSPLHF.

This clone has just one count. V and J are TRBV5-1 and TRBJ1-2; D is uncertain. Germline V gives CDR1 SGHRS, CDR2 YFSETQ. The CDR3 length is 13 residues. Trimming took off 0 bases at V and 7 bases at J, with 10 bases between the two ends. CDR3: CASSLGSVGGYTF. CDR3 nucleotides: TGCGCCAGCAGCTTGGGCTCGGTCGGTGGCTACACCTTC.

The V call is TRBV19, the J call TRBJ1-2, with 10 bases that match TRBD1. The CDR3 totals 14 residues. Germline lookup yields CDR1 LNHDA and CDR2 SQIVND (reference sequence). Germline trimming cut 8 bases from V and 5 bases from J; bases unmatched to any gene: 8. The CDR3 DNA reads TGTGCCAGTCTTAGACAGGGGGCGAAGTATGGCTACACCTTC. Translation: CASLRQGAKYGYTF. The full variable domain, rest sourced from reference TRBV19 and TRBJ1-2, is DGGITQSPKYLFRKEGQNVTLSCEQNLNHDAMYWYRQDPGQGLRLIYYSQIVNDFQKGDIAEGYSVSREKKESFPLTVTSAQKNPTAFYLCASLRQGAKYGYTFGSGTRLTVV.

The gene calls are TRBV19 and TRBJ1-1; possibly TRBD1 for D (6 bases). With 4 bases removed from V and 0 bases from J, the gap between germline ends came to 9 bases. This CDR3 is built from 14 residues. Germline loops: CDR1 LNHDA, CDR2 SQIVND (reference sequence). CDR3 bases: TGTGCCAGTAGTAAAAACAGGGTGAACACTGAAGCTTTCTTT. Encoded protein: CASSKNRVNTEAFF.

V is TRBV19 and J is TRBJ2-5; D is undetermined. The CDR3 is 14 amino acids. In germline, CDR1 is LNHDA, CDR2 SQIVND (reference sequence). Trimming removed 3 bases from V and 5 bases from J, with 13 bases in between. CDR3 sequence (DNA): TGTGCCAGTAGTATTGGTGGGATATTGGAGACCCAGTACTTC. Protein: CASSIGGILETQYF.

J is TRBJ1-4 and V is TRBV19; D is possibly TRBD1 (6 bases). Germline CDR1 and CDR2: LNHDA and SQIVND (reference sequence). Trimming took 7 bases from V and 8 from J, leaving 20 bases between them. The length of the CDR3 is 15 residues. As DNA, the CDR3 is TGTGCCAGTAATGAGCGCCAGGGGCGAGACGAAAAACTGTTTTTT. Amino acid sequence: CASNERQGRDEKLFF.

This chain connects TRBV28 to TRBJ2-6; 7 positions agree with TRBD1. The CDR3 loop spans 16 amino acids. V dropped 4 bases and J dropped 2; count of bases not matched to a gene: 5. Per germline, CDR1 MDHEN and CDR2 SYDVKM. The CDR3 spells CASSSTGTAGANVLTF. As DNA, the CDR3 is TGTGCCAGCAGTTCGACCGGGACAGCTGGGGCCAACGTCCTGACTTTC.

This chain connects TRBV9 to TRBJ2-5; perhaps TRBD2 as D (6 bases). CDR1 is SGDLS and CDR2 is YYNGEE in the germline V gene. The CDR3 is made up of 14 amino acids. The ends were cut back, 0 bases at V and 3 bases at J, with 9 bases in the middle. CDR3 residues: CASSVGGGKETQYF. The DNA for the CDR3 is TGTGCCAGCAGCGTAGGAGGCGGGAAAGAGACCCAGTACTTC.

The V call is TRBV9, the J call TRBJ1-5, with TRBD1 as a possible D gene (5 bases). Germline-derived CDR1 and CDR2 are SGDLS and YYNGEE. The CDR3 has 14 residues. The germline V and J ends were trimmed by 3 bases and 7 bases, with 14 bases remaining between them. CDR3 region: CASSGGTGGQPQHF. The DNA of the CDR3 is TGTGCCAGCAGCGGAGGGACCGGGGGACAGCCCCAGCATTTT.

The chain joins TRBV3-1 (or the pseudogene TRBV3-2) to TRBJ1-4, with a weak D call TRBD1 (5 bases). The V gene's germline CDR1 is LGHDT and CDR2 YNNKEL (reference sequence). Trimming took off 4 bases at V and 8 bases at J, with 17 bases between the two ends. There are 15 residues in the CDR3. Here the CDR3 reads CASSLVDSCREKLFF. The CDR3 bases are TGTGCCAGCAGCCTTGTAGACAGTTGTAGAGAAAAACTGTTTTTT.

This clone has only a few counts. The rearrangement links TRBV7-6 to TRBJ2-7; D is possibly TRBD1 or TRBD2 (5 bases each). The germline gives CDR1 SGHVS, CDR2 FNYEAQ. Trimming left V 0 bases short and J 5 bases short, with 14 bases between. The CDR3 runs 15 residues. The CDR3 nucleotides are TGTGCCAGCAGCTTAGCGCCAGGGAGTATCGACGAGCAGTACTTC. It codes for CASSLAPGSIDEQYF.

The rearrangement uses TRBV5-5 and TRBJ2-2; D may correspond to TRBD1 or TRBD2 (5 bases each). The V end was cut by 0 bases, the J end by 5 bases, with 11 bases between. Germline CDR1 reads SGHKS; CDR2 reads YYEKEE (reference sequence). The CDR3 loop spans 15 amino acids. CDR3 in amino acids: CASSLDSWGTGELFF. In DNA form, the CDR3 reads TGTGCCAGCAGCTTGGATTCCTGGGGGACCGGGGAGCTGTTTTTT. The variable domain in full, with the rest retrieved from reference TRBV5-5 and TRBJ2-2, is DAGVTQSPTHLIKTRGQQVTLRCSPISGHKSVSWYQQVLGQGPQFIFQYYEKEERGRGNFPDRFSARQFPNYSSELNVNALLLGDSALYLCASSLDSWGTGELFFGEGSRLTVL.